The 26 T cell receptor beta chains reported below all come from one sample, sequenced in a study of cytotoxic CD8 clonotypes in ibrutinib-treated CLL. Produced via immunoSEQ multiplex PCR; TCRdb's table is partial and in-frame only. The sample yields about 300,000 clones, roughly three quarters seen once. The sample was PBMCs, taken at disease progression, from a patient treated with ibrutinib. These receptors all come from a human donor with chronic lymphocytic leukemia.

V and J are TRBV4-1 and TRBJ2-3; no clear D gene. CDR3 length: 13 residues. CDR1 and CDR2 (germline): MGHRA, YSYEKL. Trimming removed 1 base at V and 6 bases at J, with 8 bases between. The CDR3 DNA follows: TGCGCCAGCAGCCAAGGCGTTGGCGATACGCAGTATTTT. Protein product: CASSQGVGDTQYF.

The V gene is TRBV4-1, the J gene TRBJ2-1, with TRBD2 identical over 9 bases. CDR1 and CDR2 (germline): MGHRA, YSYEKL. The CDR3 is 16 residues long. V lost 4 bases and J lost 6; bases outside the gene matches: 10. The DNA for the CDR3 is TGCGCCAGCAGCCCCCCCCTTAGCGGGGGTGGCAATGAGCAGTTCTTC. Translated, it gives CASSPPLSGGGNEQFF.

The CDR3 coding sequence is TGTGCCAGCAGCTTAGACCAGAAGCGGGAGGGCCGGAACACCGGGGAGCTGTTTTTT. It codes for CASSLDQKREGRNTGELFF. J is TRBJ2-2 and V is TRBV7-9, with 10 bases identical to TRBD2. The germline CDR1 and CDR2 sequences are SEHNR and FQNEAQ (reference sequence). The CDR3 runs to 19 residues. Trimming removed 1 base from V and 1 base from J; junction bases left unmatched: 9.

A few counts support this clone. CDR3 sequence reads: CASSRDRAEKLFF. Here the CDR3 DNA reads TGTGCCAGCAGCAGGGACAGGGCTGAAAAACTGTTTTTT. The V call is TRBV9, the J call TRBJ1-4, with 9 bases identical to TRBD1. Per germline, CDR1 SGDLS and CDR2 YYNGEE. The CDR3 is made up of 13 amino acids. V was pared by 4 bases and J by 7 bases, with 2 bases of the junction left unmatched.

In its sample, this clone was seen once. The CDR3 bases are TGTGCCAGCAGCTTGGAGGGGGCCCAGGGGGTCTCACCCCTCCACTTT. The encoded protein is CASSLEGAQGVSPLHF. The chain links TRBV5-4 to TRBJ1-6, with 7 bases fitting TRBD1. The CDR3 totals 16 residues. CDR1 and CDR2 (germline): SGHNT, YYREEE (reference sequence). V shed 0 bases, J shed 10 bases, and the junction held 10 bases outside the gene matches.

This clone was recorded only once. The genes are TRBV6-6 and TRBJ1-2, with 7 positions matching TRBD1. Germline V gene data show CDR1 as MNHNY and CDR2 as SVGAGI (reference sequence). This CDR3 contains 13 residues. With 7 bases clipped from V and 6 bases from J, the junction kept 8 bases outside the gene matches. CDR3 region: CASTQGGSNGYTF. The CDR3 nucleotides read TGTGCCAGCACCCAGGGGGGGTCGAATGGCTACACCTTC.

The chain is built from TRBV29-1 and TRBJ1-4; TRBD1 aligns across 9 bases. The CDR3 is 18 residues long. CDR1 SQVTM and CDR2 ANQGSEA come from the germline V gene. J lost 0 bases, V lost 7 bases, and 15 bases had no gene match. This CDR3 reads CSAGDRVFSRSTNEKLFF. The CDR3 region has the DNA TGCAGCGCGGGGGACAGGGTTTTTTCTCGGTCAACTAATGAAAAACTGTTTTTT.

V usage is TRBV9 and J usage is TRBJ2-3; D call uncertain. CDR1 is SGDLS and CDR2 is YYNGEE in the germline V gene. This CDR3 spans 13 amino acids. Trimming stripped 3 bases from V and 5 bases from J, with 10 bases between. The CDR3 region has the DNA TGTGCCAGCAGCGCGCAAGACGGAGATACGCAGTATTTT. It is translated as CASSAQDGDTQYF.

This chain joins TRBV2 and TRBJ2-5, with TRBD2 matching 10 bases. Germline loops: CDR1 SNHLY, CDR2 FYNNEI. There are 16 residues in the CDR3. Unmatched junction bases numbered 13, after V lost 8 bases and J lost 4 bases. CDR3 amino acids: CASRWGGLAFGETQYF. The DNA of the CDR3 is TGTGCCAGCCGTTGGGGGGGACTAGCGTTTGGAGAGACCCAGTACTTC.

The genes are TRBV29-1 and TRBJ2-1; 7 nucleotides match TRBD2. CDR3 size: 14 residues. Germline CDR1 and CDR2: SQVTM and ANQGSEA. The trim removed 8 bases at V and 4 bases at J, leaving 11 bases unmatched. The CDR3 sequence is CSPWGGESYNEQFF. CDR3 nucleotides: TGCAGCCCATGGGGGGGAGAATCTTACAATGAGCAGTTCTTC.

The chain recombines TRBV4-3 with TRBJ1-4; D uncertain. The V gene lost 4 bases and the J gene lost 0 bases, with 9 bases spanning the gap. This CDR3 has 15 amino acids. Germline V CDR1 and CDR2: LGHNA, YSLEER. This CDR3 reads CASSPRATTNEKLFF. DNA for the CDR3: TGCGCCAGCAGCCCCCGAGCAACAACTAATGAAAAACTGTTTTTT.

This chain joins TRBV9 and TRBJ2-1; 8 bases are shared with TRBD1. Germline trimming cut 4 bases from V and 12 bases from J; bases unmatched to any gene: 9. CDR3 size: 13 residues. CDR1 is SGDLS, CDR2 YYNGEE, per germline. The CDR3 DNA reads TGTGCCAGCAGCCCCCTAGCCGGGACAGGGCAGTTCTTC. Translating gives CASSPLAGTGQFF.

The chain recombines TRBV7-2 with TRBJ2-1; the match to TRBD1 covers 7 bases. CDR3 length: 12 residues. J was trimmed by 7 bases and V by 7 bases; bases with no gene match: 4. Germline V CDR1 and CDR2: SGHTA, FQGNSA. CDR3 loop: CASKAGGNEQFF. The CDR3, as DNA: TGTGCCAGCAAGGCAGGGGGAAATGAGCAGTTCTTC.

V and J are TRBV5-6 and TRBJ2-7; tentative D call: TRBD2 (5 bases). Germline CDR1 SGHDT, CDR2 YYEEEE. This CDR3 comprises 15 residues. V lost 4 bases to trimming and J lost 0 bases, with 14 bases between them. The CDR3 is CASSRIPGYSYEQYF. In nucleotides, the CDR3 is TGTGCCAGCAGCCGCATTCCGGGATACTCCTACGAGCAGTACTTC.

The chain couples TRBV11-3 to TRBJ2-2; 7 nucleotides line up with TRBD2. The CDR3 totals 17 residues. V lost 5 bases, J lost 0 bases, and 9 bases stayed unmatched. CDR1 is SGHNT and CDR2 is YENEEA in the germline V gene. The CDR3 nucleotides read TGTGCCAGCAGCCTCGTCTCGGGACTAACGAACACCGGGGAGCTGTTTTTT. It translates to CASSLVSGLTNTGELFF.

This clone was counted between two and nine times. This chain joins TRBV7-8 and TRBJ2-2; 8 bases are a match to TRBD1. This CDR3 is built from 15 residues. V trimming: 5 bases; J trimming: 5 bases; junction bases outside the gene matches: 7. Germline V gene lookup returns CDR1 SGHVS and CDR2 FQNEAQ. For the CDR3, the DNA is TGTGCCAGCAGCAAGGACAGGGTGAGGACCGGGGAGCTGTTTTTT. Protein sequence: CASSKDRVRTGELFF.

The chain employs TRBV15 and TRBJ2-5; tentative D call: TRBD1 (6 bases). Germline-derived CDR1 and CDR2 are LNHNV and YYDKDF (reference sequence). Trimming pared 0 bases from V and 0 bases from J, leaving 11 bases between. CDR3 length: 16 residues. CDR3 sequence: CATSRDLGHYQETQYF. For the CDR3, the DNA is TGTGCCACCAGCAGAGATTTGGGACACTACCAAGAGACCCAGTACTTC.

The V call is TRBV11-1, the J call TRBJ1-1; D perhaps matches TRBD1 (6 bases). V lost 2 bases, J lost 5 bases, and 6 bases lay in between. From germline, CDR1 is SGHAT and CDR2 FQDESV (reference sequence). CDR3 length: 12 residues. Here the CDR3 DNA reads TGTGCCAGCAGCTTACAGGGGACTGAAGCTTTCTTT. Protein product: CASSLQGTEAFF.

The table lists this clone with a few counts. The same CDR3 arises from other DNA sequences in this sample as well. The chain employs TRBV19 and TRBJ2-7, with 7 bases aligning to TRBD2. Germline CDR1 and CDR2: LNHDA and SQIVND (reference sequence). The CDR3 spans 14 residues. V trimming: 1 base; J trimming: 2 bases; junction bases outside the gene matches: 2. This CDR3 is CASSIAGGPYEQYF. CDR3 coding DNA: TGTGCCAGTAGTATAGCGGGAGGCCCCTACGAGCAGTACTTC.

V is TRBV5-1 and J is TRBJ2-3; D may match TRBD1 or TRBD2 (5 bases each). With 5 bases removed from V and 6 bases from J, the gap between germline ends came to 16 bases. The CDR3 consists of 14 residues. Germline V lookup: CDR1 SGHRS, CDR2 YFSETQ. The CDR3 DNA follows: TGCGCCAGCAGACCGGGGCCGCGCGGGGATACGCAGTATTTT. Protein sequence: CASRPGPRGDTQYF.

The CDR3 nucleotides are TGTGCCAGCAGCTTAATTGGGCAGGGCCGCACCTTC. This sequence encodes CASSLIGQGRTF. This rearrangement joins TRBV7-8 to TRBJ1-2; the D gene is possibly TRBD1 (5 bases). CDR3 length: 12 residues. The germline V and J ends were trimmed by 2 bases and 13 bases, with 14 bases remaining between them. Per germline, CDR1 SGHVS and CDR2 FQNEAQ.

The J gene is TRBJ1-5, the V gene TRBV18; 9 bases are shared with TRBD1. J lost 11 bases, V lost 4 bases, and 6 bases had no gene match. Germline-derived CDR1 and CDR2 are KGHSH and LQKENI. The CDR3 covers 13 residues. CDR3 loop: CASSLGQGEAQHF. DNA for the CDR3: TGTGCCAGCTCACTGGGACAGGGAGAGGCCCAGCATTTT.

V is TRBV2 and J is TRBJ2-7; no definite D call. The CDR3 is 13 residues long. Trimming removed 8 bases from V and 2 bases from J, with 13 bases in between. Germline values: CDR1 SNHLY, CDR2 FYNNEI. CDR3 bases: TGTGCCAGCCGCTCGGACGGGCCCTACGAGCAGTACTTC. Its translation is CASRSDGPYEQYF.

The chain has TRBV19 and TRBJ2-2; D gene ambiguous. Trimming removed 3 bases from V and 5 bases from J, with 4 bases in between. Germline CDR1 LNHDA, CDR2 SQIVND (reference sequence). The CDR3 length is 12 residues. CDR3 sequence: CASSMATGELFF. In DNA form, the CDR3 reads TGTGCCAGTAGTATGGCAACCGGGGAGCTGTTTTTT.

This chain joins TRBV28 and TRBJ1-2, with a tentative D call TRBD1 (6 bases). The CDR3 is made up of 15 amino acids. The germline V gene encodes CDR1 MDHEN and CDR2 SYDVKM. V was cut by 2 bases and J by 4 bases, with 14 bases left in between. In DNA, the CDR3 is TGTGCCAGCAGTTTAGCACAGGGTTTAGTCTATGGCTACACCTTC. Translating gives CASSLAQGLVYGYTF.

The chain joins TRBV9 to TRBJ1-5; D ambiguous. Germline CDR1 SGDLS, CDR2 YYNGEE. Between the trimmed V and J ends, which lost 0 bases and 2 bases, there was a span of 9 bases. The CDR3 is 15 residues long. CDR3 DNA: TGTGCCAGCAGCGTAGCTCCTGACGGCAATCAGCCCCAGCATTTT. Amino acids: CASSVAPDGNQPQHF. Complete variable domain (other parts from reference TRBV9 and TRBJ1-5): DSGVTQTPKHLITATGQRVTLRCSPRSGDLSVYWYQQSLDQGLQFLIQYYNGEERAKGNILERFSAQQFPDLHSELNLSSLELGDSALYFCASSVAPDGNQPQHFGDGTRLSIL.